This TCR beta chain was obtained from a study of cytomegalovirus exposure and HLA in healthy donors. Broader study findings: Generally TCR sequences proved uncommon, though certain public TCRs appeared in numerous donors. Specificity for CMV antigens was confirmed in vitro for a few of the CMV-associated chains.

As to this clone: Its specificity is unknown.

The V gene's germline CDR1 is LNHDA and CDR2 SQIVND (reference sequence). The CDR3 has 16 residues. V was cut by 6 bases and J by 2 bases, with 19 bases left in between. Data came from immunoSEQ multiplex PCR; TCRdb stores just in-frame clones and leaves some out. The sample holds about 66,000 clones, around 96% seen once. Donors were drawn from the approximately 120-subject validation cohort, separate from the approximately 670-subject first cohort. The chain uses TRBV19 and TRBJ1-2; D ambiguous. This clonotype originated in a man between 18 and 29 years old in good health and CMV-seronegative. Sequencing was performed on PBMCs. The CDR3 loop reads CASSDSRRAENYGYTF. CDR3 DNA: TGTGCCAGTAGCGATTCCCGGCGGGCGGAGAACTATGGCTACACCTTC.